One sample yielded the 8 T cell receptor beta chains listed below, sequenced in a study of T cell responses to AZD1222 COVID-19 vaccine (dated by TCRdb to the early 2020s). This specimen's time point label, interpreted: baseline before first vaccination. Libraries were constructed by the immunoSEQ multiplex PCR assay. TCRdb holds this immuneACCESS table with in-frame rearrangements only. Some clones are missing; in checked studies, unresolved V genes explain under half, and the rest has no known cause. This sample comprises 170,000 or so clones, around nine tenths of them detected only once. The top ten hold about 1.6% of the sample. The source was peripheral blood, collected on day 0 of AZD1222 vaccination. These receptors were collected from an adult in good health.

V and J are TRBV3-1 (or the pseudogene TRBV3-2) and TRBJ1-1; tentative D call: TRBD1 (5 bases). This CDR3 has 14 amino acids. Germline V gene data show CDR1 as LGHDT and CDR2 as YNNKEL (reference sequence). V lost 2 bases and J lost 6, with 13 bases in between. CDR3 coding DNA: TGTGCCAGCAGCCAATTTACAGGAGGGGCTGAAGCTTTCTTT. Translated, it gives CASSQFTGGAEAFF.

The V call is TRBV7-9, the J call TRBJ1-1, with a possible D match to TRBD1 (6 bases). The CDR3 extends over 15 amino acids. V was cut by 5 bases and J by 6 bases, with 19 bases left in between. CDR1 and CDR2 (germline): SEHNR, FQNEAQ (reference sequence). The CDR3 protein is CASSPKQGILAEAFF. The CDR3 coding sequence is TGTGCCAGCAGCCCAAAACAGGGAATATTGGCTGAAGCTTTCTTT.

The chain combines TRBV11-3 with TRBJ1-3; a weak D match, TRBD1 (5 bases). The CDR3 is 17 amino acids. V lost 5 bases to trimming and J lost 0 bases, with 17 bases between them. Germline assignment: CDR1 SGHNT and CDR2 YENEEA. CDR3 DNA: TGTGCCAGCAGCCTAACCGGGGCTGGTTTCTCTGGAAACACCATATATTTT. It translates to CASSLTGAGFSGNTIYF.

The genes are TRBV25-1 and TRBJ1-5; 7 bases are a match to TRBD1. The CDR3 covers 17 residues. Germline CDR1 MGHDK, CDR2 SYGVNS. V lost 4 bases to trimming and J lost 6 bases; unmatched junction nucleotides: 15. The CDR3 spells CASSVRGGAGLIQPQHF. CDR3 sequence (DNA): TGTGCCAGCAGTGTCCGAGGGGGCGCGGGTCTGATTCAGCCCCAGCATTTT. Drawing the rest from reference TRBV25-1 and TRBJ1-5, the complete variable domain is EADIYQTPRYLVIGTGKKITLECSQTMGHDKMYWYQQDPGMELHLIHYSYGVNSTEKGDLSSESTVSRIRTEHFPLTLESARPSHTSQYLCASSVRGGAGLIQPQHFGDGTRLSIL.

J is TRBJ1-5 and V is TRBV10-1; no definite D call. The CDR3 consists of 21 residues. V gave up 3 bases and J gave up 5 bases, with 32 bases separating them. Looked up from germline, CDR1 is WNHNN and CDR2 is SYGVQD (reference sequence). The CDR3 here is CASSERAPQCEIQLFYQPQHF. The DNA of the CDR3 is TGCGCCAGCAGTGAAAGGGCCCCGCAGTGTGAGATACAACTATTTTATCAGCCCCAGCATTTT.

This clone appeared a single time. The gene calls are TRBV20-1 and TRBJ2-7; D tentatively fits TRBD1 or TRBD2 (5 bases each). The CDR3 length is 11 residues. Germline V gene data show CDR1 as DFQATT and CDR2 as SNEGSKA (reference sequence). Trimming removed 8 bases from V and 4 bases from J, with 12 bases in between. CDR3 sequence: CSPRGRYEQYF. For the CDR3, the DNA is TGCAGTCCGAGGGGAAGGTACGAGCAGTACTTC.

The chain uses TRBV30 and TRBJ1-2; D possibly corresponds to TRBD1 (6 bases). The V gene's germline CDR1 is GTSNPN and CDR2 SVGIG (reference sequence). This CDR3 spans 15 amino acids. Trimming took 0 bases from V and 3 from J, leaving 14 bases between them. CDR3 DNA sequence: TGTGCCTGGAGTGTTCCTGAGGCAGGGGACTATGGCTACACCTTC. Encoded protein: CAWSVPEAGDYGYTF.

The J gene is TRBJ2-7, the V gene TRBV7-8, with D possibly being TRBD1 (7 bases). The length of the CDR3 is 19 residues. The V gene lost 4 bases and the J gene lost 6 bases, with 31 bases spanning the gap. Germline lookup yields CDR1 SGHVS and CDR2 FQNEAQ. CDR3 sequence reads: CASSCPGDRGGRDCLEQYF. In DNA form, the CDR3 reads TGTGCCAGCAGCTGCCCGGGAGACCGAGGGGGCAGGGATTGCCTCGAGCAGTACTTC.